The clone carrying this TCR beta chain was found many times. Its target is unknown. The sample originates from a study of blood T cells in healthy people across ages. Notes on the study in general: Unknown donor CMV status possibly confounded expanded clonotype changes. The recorded TCR beta diversity per million T cells decreased in a roughly linear manner with age.

V lost 4 bases and J lost 6; bases outside the gene matches: 4. The CDR3 loop spans 14 amino acids. Germline V gene sequence: CDR1 SGHRS, CDR2 YFSETQ. For the second PCR, which ran for about 7 to 11 cycles, a sample-barcoded 5' primer and a J-beta primer mix were used. A template-switch adaptor that had 12 random nucleotides put a tag on each cDNA molecule. Using its own MiXCR run on the 5' RACE reads, TCRdb lists one record per CDR3 protein. The sample shows 1.5 million to 2 million distinct CDR3 sequences, about 28% of them seen only once. J is TRBJ2-3 and V is TRBV5-1, with TRBD1 matching over 11 bases. This clonotype was sampled from a woman aged 25 to 39 in good health. Sequencing was done on a sample of blood. The CDR3 loop reads CASSPGQGVDTQYF. CDR3 nucleotides: TGCGCCAGCAGCCCGGGACAGGGGGTTGATACGCAGTATTTT.